Shown below are 27 T cell receptor beta chains from a single sample sequenced in a study of blood T cell repertoires in COVID-19. Sequenced by immunoSEQ multiplex PCR; TCRdb stores in-frame clones only, minus some. The profile shows some 170,000 clones, around four fifths of them singletons. Sequenced material: peripheral blood. The receptor source for this set is a human donor in a cohort sampled during active COVID-19.

Regarding this clone: A read error may account for a junction end that differs from germline. The V and J genes are TRBV10-2 and TRBJ2-7; D not certain. The CDR3 runs to 13 residues. The germline gives CDR1 WSHSY, CDR2 SAAADI. CDR3 protein: CAGRSGPNYEQYF. The CDR3 region has the DNA TGCGCCGGCAGGTCAGGCCCCAACTACGAGCAGTACTTC.

The rearrangement uses TRBV7-9 and TRBJ2-7; 8 nucleotides match TRBD1. This CDR3 comprises 14 residues. Germline values: CDR1 SEHNR, CDR2 FQNEAQ (reference sequence). J lost 3 bases, V lost 1 base, and 2 bases had no gene match. DNA for the CDR3: TGTGCCAGCAGCTTAGTGGGACAGGACTACGAGCAGTACTTC. Translation: CASSLVGQDYEQYF.

The V call is TRBV29-1, the J call TRBJ2-7; 8 nucleotides line up with TRBD1. The CDR3 has 13 amino acids. Germline CDR1 and CDR2: SQVTM and ANQGSEA. V shed 2 bases and J 2 bases; nucleotides not matched to a gene: 2. The CDR3 spells CSVERTGTYEQYF. CDR3 coding DNA: TGCAGCGTTGAAAGGACAGGGACCTACGAGCAGTACTTC.

CDR3 region: CASSPSWEANTEAFF. Here the CDR3 DNA reads TGTGCCAGCTCACCGTCTTGGGAGGCGAACACTGAAGCTTTCTTT. The chain has TRBV18 and TRBJ1-1; D remains ambiguous. The ends were cut back, 3 bases at V and 1 base at J, with 12 bases in the middle. The CDR3 is 15 amino acids. The germline CDR1 and CDR2 sequences are KGHSH and LQKENI. Full variable domain (rest looked up from reference TRBV18 and TRBJ1-1): NAGVMQNPRHLVRRRGQEARLRCSPMKGHSHVYWYRQLPEEGLKFMVYLQKENIIDESGMPKERFSAEFPKEGPSILRIQQVVRGDSAAYFCASSPSWEANTEAFFGQGTRLTVV.

J is TRBJ1-2 and V is TRBV7-2; D call uncertain. There are 15 residues in the CDR3. Germline CDR1 SGHTA, CDR2 FQGNSA. Between the trimmed V and J ends, which lost 0 bases and 4 bases, there was a span of 12 bases. The DNA for the CDR3 is TGTGCCAGCAGCTTAGCGCGGGAGTCCATCTATGGCTACACCTTC. It is translated as CASSLARESIYGYTF.

This clone was detected many times. This chain links TRBV3-1 (or the pseudogene TRBV3-2) with TRBJ2-5, with TRBD2 identical over 9 bases. The CDR3 spans 16 residues. Per germline, CDR1 LGHDT and CDR2 YNNKEL (reference sequence). With 4 bases clipped from V and 4 bases from J, the junction kept 10 bases outside the gene matches. This CDR3 reads CASSPRTSDLGETQYF. As DNA, the CDR3 is TGTGCCAGCAGCCCCCGGACTAGCGATCTTGGAGAGACCCAGTACTTC.

The rearrangement links TRBV19 to TRBJ2-7; 10 bases are shared with TRBD1. The CDR3 length is 14 residues. Germline V gene data show CDR1 as LNHDA and CDR2 as SQIVND (reference sequence). The V and J ends lost 6 bases and 6 bases, in that order; junction bases with no gene match: 8. CDR3 region: CASRPGQGPPEQYF. In DNA, the CDR3 is TGTGCCAGTAGGCCGGGACAGGGGCCTCCCGAGCAGTACTTC.

V gene TRBV6-6 combines with J gene TRBJ2-7; D remains ambiguous. V lost 6 bases and J lost 3, with 6 bases in between. Germline CDR1 MNHNY, CDR2 SVGAGI (reference sequence). The CDR3 has 11 residues. CDR3 sequence reads: CASSTHYEQYF. CDR3 coding DNA: TGTGCCAGCAGCACACACTACGAGCAGTACTTC.

The rearrangement links TRBV29-1 to TRBJ2-2, with 7 bases fitting TRBD1. V was clipped by 3 bases and J by 2 bases; unmatched bases: 6. Germline V lookup: CDR1 SQVTM, CDR2 ANQGSEA. CDR3 length equals 15 residues. The DNA for the CDR3 is TGCAGCGTTGAGAGACAGGGTAGAAACACCGGGGAGCTGTTTTTT. This gives the protein CSVERQGRNTGELFF.

CDR3 sequence: CASSLPTLTGIGNQPQHF. For the CDR3, the DNA is TGTGCCAGCAGCCTCCCTACTCTTACAGGGATCGGCAATCAGCCCCAGCATTTT. V and J are TRBV3-1 (or the pseudogene TRBV3-2) and TRBJ1-5; a possible D gene is TRBD1 (6 bases). The ends were cut back, 4 bases at V and 2 bases at J, with 21 bases in the middle. CDR1 is LGHDT, CDR2 YNNKEL, per germline (reference sequence). This CDR3 has 18 amino acids.

This clone was seen a single time. The CDR3 here is CASSSTDSGYEQYF. CDR3 nucleotides: TGTGCCAGCAGCTCGACGGATAGCGGCTACGAGCAGTACTTC. The chain is built from TRBV3-1 (or the pseudogene TRBV3-2) and TRBJ2-7; a weak D match, TRBD2 (6 bases). The V gene's germline CDR1 is LGHDT and CDR2 YNNKEL (reference sequence). This CDR3 is 14 amino acids long. Trimming pared 5 bases from V and 3 bases from J, leaving 14 bases between.

CDR3 residues: CASSGDYTDTQYF. CDR3 DNA: TGTGCCAGCAGTGGGGACTATACGGATACGCAGTATTTT. This chain links TRBV2 with TRBJ2-3, with TRBD2 identical over 7 bases. Germline CDR1 and CDR2: SNHLY and FYNNEI. The V gene end was trimmed by 4 bases and the J gene end by 6 bases; junction bases not matched to a gene: 4. The CDR3 contains 13 residues.

This chain connects TRBV19 to TRBJ1-1; tentatively, D is TRBD1 (5 bases). The CDR3 has 13 amino acids. Germline values: CDR1 LNHDA, CDR2 SQIVND (reference sequence). Trimming shortened V by 6 bases and J by 5 bases, and 13 bases separated the two germline ends. The CDR3 here is CASRRDGRTEAFF. CDR3 sequence (DNA): TGTGCCAGTAGACGGGACGGGAGGACTGAAGCTTTCTTT.

Only a few counts were recorded for this clone. J is TRBJ1-6 and V is TRBV12-3 or TRBV12-4; 8 bases line up with TRBD1. The CDR3 runs to 13 residues. V was clipped by 5 bases and J by 8 bases; unmatched bases: 2. In DNA, the CDR3 is TGTGCCAGCAGTCTGACAGGGGATTCACCCCTCCACTTT. Residues: CASSLTGDSPLHF.

The V and J genes are TRBV6-2 or TRBV6-3 and TRBJ2-6; 9 bases are shared with TRBD1. This CDR3 comprises 20 residues. Trimming at V came to 2 bases and at J to 1 base, leaving 12 bases not matched to a gene. Germline V gene sequence: CDR1 MNHEY, CDR2 SVGEGT. DNA of the CDR3: TGTGCCAGCAGTTACCACGGGACAGGGAGTAGCCGGTCTGGGGCCAACGTCCTGACTTTC. This codes for CASSYHGTGSSRSGANVLTF.

The chain links TRBV18 to TRBJ2-7; 7 bases map to TRBD1. J lost 6 bases, V lost 0 bases, and 14 bases had no gene match. This CDR3 comprises 17 residues. Germline CDR1 and CDR2: KGHSH and LQKENI. The CDR3 reads CASSPPVWYDREGEQYF. In DNA form, the CDR3 reads TGTGCCAGCTCACCACCGGTTTGGTACGACAGGGAAGGCGAGCAGTACTTC.

This chain uses TRBV5-1 with TRBJ2-5; 7 nucleotides line up with TRBD1. The CDR3 length is 14 residues. The trim removed 4 bases at V and 1 base at J, leaving 4 bases unmatched. Germline V gives CDR1 SGHRS, CDR2 YFSETQ. The CDR3, as DNA: TGCGCCAGCAGCGTCCGGGACAGCCAAGAGACCCAGTACTTC. It codes for CASSVRDSQETQYF.

The chain recombines TRBV19 with TRBJ1-4; the D is unclear. The CDR3 contains 14 residues. Trimming took 6 bases from V and 8 from J, leaving 16 bases between them. Per germline, CDR1 LNHDA and CDR2 SQIVND (reference sequence). This CDR3 is CASSPGPQREKLFF. In DNA form, the CDR3 reads TGTGCCAGTAGCCCCGGTCCTCAGAGGGAAAAACTGTTTTTT.

V gene TRBV6-2 or TRBV6-3 combines with J gene TRBJ2-7, with 9 bases aligning to TRBD1. Germline loops: CDR1 MNHEY, CDR2 SVGEGT. V trimming: 2 bases; J trimming: 2 bases; junction bases outside the gene matches: 4. This CDR3 has 15 residues. This CDR3 reads CASSYVRTGAYEQYF. The CDR3 DNA sequence: TGTGCCAGCAGTTACGTTCGGACAGGGGCCTACGAGCAGTACTTC.

V is TRBV2 and J is TRBJ1-5; D is undetermined. V lost 6 bases and J lost 5, with 11 bases in between. This CDR3 comprises 13 residues. Germline CDR1 and CDR2: SNHLY and FYNNEI. As DNA, the CDR3 is TGTGCCAGCAGACCCGCGGTTTATCAGCCCCAGCATTTT. It specifies CASRPAVYQPQHF.

The rearrangement uses TRBV7-3 and TRBJ2-2; possibly TRBD2 for D (5 bases). The V and J ends lost 5 bases and 0 bases respectively, with 7 bases between them. The germline gives CDR1 SGHTA, CDR2 FQGTGA. CDR3 length: 14 residues. CDR3 in amino acids: CASSGLANTGELFF. The CDR3 coding sequence is TGTGCCAGCAGCGGACTTGCGAACACCGGGGAGCTGTTTTTT.

The chain is built from TRBV4-1 and TRBJ1-1; the D is unclear. V gave up 1 base and J gave up 3 bases, with 15 bases separating them. Germline CDR1 and CDR2: MGHRA and YSYEKL. The CDR3 loop spans 16 amino acids. Here the CDR3 reads CASSQGVPPRHTEAFF. CDR3 DNA sequence: TGCGCCAGCAGCCAAGGGGTTCCCCCGAGGCACACTGAAGCTTTCTTT.

The genes are TRBV19 and TRBJ2-2; D gene ambiguous. The CDR3 totals 17 residues. CDR1 and CDR2 (germline): LNHDA, SQIVND (reference sequence). The V and J ends lost 3 bases and 2 bases respectively, with 16 bases between them. The CDR3 region has the DNA TGTGCCAGTAGTATTTTTTTGTTGCAGGAAAACACCGGGGAGCTGTTTTTT. Residues: CASSIFLLQENTGELFF.

V gene TRBV4-1 combines with J gene TRBJ2-1, with 7 nucleotides matching TRBD2. The junction had 7 bases not matched to a gene; V was cut back by 1 base and J by 4 bases. Germline V CDR1 and CDR2: MGHRA, YSYEKL. This CDR3 comprises 16 residues. CDR3 bases: TGCGCCAGCAGCCAAGTGACTAGCCTAGAATACAATGAGCAGTTCTTC. Translated: CASSQVTSLEYNEQFF.

This chain joins TRBV4-3 and TRBJ2-1; no definite D call. Trimming shortened V by 0 bases and J by 0 bases, and 9 bases separated the two germline ends. From germline, CDR1 is LGHNA and CDR2 YSLEER. The CDR3 covers 16 residues. CDR3 coding DNA: TGCGCCAGCAGCCAAGATACGAGGAGCTCCTACAATGAGCAGTTCTTC. This encodes CASSQDTRSSYNEQFF.

The chain carries TRBV27 and TRBJ2-7; D uncertain. This CDR3 is 15 amino acids long. Germline lookup yields CDR1 MNHEY and CDR2 SMNVEV (reference sequence). Trimming stripped 3 bases from V and 4 bases from J, with 16 bases between. In DNA, the CDR3 is TGTGCCAGCAGTTTCTTAGCCTCTTCGGGTTACGAGCAGTACTTC. This encodes CASSFLASSGYEQYF.

The rearrangement uses TRBV18 and TRBJ1-1, with D perhaps matching TRBD1 (5 bases). The CDR3 contains 17 residues. Germline lookup yields CDR1 KGHSH and CDR2 LQKENI. V lost 3 bases, J lost 2 bases, and 19 bases lay in between. DNA for the CDR3: TGTGCCAGCTCACCGCCCACAGAGGTCACAGGTAACACTGAAGCTTTCTTT. The encoded protein is CASSPPTEVTGNTEAFF. Supplemented by reference TRBV18 and TRBJ1-1, the full variable domain reads NAGVMQNPRHLVRRRGQEARLRCSPMKGHSHVYWYRQLPEEGLKFMVYLQKENIIDESGMPKERFSAEFPKEGPSILRIQQVVRGDSAAYFCASSPPTEVTGNTEAFFGQGTRLTVV.